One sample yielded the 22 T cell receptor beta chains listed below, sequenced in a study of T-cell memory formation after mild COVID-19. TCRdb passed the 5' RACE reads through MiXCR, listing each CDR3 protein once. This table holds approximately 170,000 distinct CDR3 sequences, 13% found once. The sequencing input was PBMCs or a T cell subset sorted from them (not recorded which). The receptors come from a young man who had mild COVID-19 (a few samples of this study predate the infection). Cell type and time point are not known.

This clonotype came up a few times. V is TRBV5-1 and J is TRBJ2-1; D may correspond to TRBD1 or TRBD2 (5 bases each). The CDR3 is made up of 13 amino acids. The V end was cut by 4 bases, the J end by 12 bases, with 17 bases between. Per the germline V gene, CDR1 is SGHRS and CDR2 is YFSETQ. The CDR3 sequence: CASSPGRGEGQFF. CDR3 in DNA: TGCGCCAGCAGCCCCGGTAGGGGTGAGGGGCAGTTCTTC.

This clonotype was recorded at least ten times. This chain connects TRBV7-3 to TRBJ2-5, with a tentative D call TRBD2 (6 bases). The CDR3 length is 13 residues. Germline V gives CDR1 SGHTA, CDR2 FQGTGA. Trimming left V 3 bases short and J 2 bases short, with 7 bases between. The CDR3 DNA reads TGTGCCAGCAGCTTGGACTATCAAGAGACCCAGTACTTC. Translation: CASSLDYQETQYF. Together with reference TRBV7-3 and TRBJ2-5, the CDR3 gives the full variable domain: GAGVSQTPSNKVTEKGKYVELRCDPISGHTALYWYRQSLGQGPEFLIYFQGTGAADDSGLPNDRFFAVRPEGSVSTLKIQRTERGDSAVYLCASSLDYQETQYFGPGTRLLVL.

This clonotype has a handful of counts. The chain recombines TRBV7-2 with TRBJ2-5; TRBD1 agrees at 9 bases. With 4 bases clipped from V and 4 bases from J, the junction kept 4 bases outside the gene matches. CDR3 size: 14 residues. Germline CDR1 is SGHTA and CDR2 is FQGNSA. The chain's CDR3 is CASSYRDRVETQYF. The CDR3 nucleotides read TGTGCCAGCAGCTACCGGGACAGGGTAGAGACCCAGTACTTC.

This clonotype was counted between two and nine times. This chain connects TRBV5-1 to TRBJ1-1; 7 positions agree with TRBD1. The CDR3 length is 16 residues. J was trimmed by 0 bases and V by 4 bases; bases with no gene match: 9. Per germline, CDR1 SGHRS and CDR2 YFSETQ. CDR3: CASSAGTATLNTEAFF. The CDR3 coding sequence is TGCGCCAGCAGCGCCGGGACAGCTACCCTGAACACTGAAGCTTTCTTT.

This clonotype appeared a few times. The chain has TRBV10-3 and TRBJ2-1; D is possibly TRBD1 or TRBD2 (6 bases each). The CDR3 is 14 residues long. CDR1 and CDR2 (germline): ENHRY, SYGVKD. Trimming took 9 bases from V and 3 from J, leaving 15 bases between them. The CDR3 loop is CAMRGDAGYNEQFF. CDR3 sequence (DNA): TGTGCCATGAGGGGGGACGCGGGCTACAATGAGCAGTTCTTC.

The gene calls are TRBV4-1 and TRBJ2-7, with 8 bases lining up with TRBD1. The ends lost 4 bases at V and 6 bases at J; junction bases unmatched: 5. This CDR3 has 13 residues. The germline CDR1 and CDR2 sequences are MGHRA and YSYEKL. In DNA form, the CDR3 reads TGCGCCAGCAGCCCAGACAGGGGATCCGAGCAGTACGTC. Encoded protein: CASSPDRGSEQYV.

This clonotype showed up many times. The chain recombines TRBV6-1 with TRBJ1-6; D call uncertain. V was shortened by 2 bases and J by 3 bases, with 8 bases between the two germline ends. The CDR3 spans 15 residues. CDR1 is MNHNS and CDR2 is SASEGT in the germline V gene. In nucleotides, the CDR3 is TGTGCCAGCAGTGAAATTTCTGTCTATAATTCACCCCTCCACTTT. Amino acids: CASSEISVYNSPLHF.

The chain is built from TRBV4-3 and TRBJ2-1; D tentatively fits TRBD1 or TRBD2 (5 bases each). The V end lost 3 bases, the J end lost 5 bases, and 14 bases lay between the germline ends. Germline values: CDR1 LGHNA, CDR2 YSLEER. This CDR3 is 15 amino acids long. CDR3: CASSHEGRGDNEQFF. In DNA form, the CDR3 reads TGCGCCAGCAGCCACGAGGGGCGAGGGGACAATGAGCAGTTCTTC.

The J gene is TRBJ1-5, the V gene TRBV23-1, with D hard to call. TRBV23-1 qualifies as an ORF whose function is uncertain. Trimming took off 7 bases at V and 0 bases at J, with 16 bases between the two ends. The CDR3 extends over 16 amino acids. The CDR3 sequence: CASMHRWKYSNQPQHF. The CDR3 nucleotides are TGCGCCAGCATGCACCGATGGAAGTATAGCAATCAGCCCCAGCATTTT.

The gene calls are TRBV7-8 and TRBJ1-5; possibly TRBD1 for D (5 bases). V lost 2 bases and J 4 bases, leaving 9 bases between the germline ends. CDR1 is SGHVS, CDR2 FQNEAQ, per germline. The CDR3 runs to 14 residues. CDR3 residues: CASSLIGANQPQHF. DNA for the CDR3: TGTGCCAGCAGCTTAATCGGGGCTAATCAGCCCCAGCATTTT. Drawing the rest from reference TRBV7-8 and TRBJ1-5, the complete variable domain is GAGVSQSPRYKVAKRGQDVALRCDPISGHVSLFWYQQALGQGPEFLTYFQNEAQLDKSGLPSDRFFAERPEGSVSTLKIQRTQQEDSAVYLCASSLIGANQPQHFGDGTRLSIL.

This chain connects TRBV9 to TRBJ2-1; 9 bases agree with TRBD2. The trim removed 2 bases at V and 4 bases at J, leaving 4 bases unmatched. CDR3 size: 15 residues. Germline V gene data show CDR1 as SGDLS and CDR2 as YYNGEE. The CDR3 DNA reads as TGTGCCAGCAGCGTTTCGACTAGCGGATACAATGAGCAGTTCTTC. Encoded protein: CASSVSTSGYNEQFF.

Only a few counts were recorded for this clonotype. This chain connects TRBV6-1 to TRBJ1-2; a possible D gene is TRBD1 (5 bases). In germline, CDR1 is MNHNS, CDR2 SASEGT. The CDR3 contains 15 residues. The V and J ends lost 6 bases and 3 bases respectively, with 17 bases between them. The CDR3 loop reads CASRGTRDRDYGYTF. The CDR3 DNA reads TGTGCCAGCAGAGGTACTCGCGACAGAGACTATGGCTACACCTTC.

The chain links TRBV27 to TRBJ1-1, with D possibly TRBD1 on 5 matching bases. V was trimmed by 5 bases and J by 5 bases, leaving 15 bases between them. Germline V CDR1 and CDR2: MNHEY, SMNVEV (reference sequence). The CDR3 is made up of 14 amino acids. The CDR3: CASSVRGAATEAFF. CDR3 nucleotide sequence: TGTGCCAGCAGTGTGCGGGGCGCGGCAACTGAAGCTTTCTTT.

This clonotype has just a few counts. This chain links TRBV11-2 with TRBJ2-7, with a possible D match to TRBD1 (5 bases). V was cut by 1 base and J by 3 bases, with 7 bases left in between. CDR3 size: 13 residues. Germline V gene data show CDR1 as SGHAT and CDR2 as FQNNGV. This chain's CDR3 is CASSLVQGYEQYV. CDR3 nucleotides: TGTGCCAGCAGCTTAGTGCAGGGCTACGAGCAGTACGTC.

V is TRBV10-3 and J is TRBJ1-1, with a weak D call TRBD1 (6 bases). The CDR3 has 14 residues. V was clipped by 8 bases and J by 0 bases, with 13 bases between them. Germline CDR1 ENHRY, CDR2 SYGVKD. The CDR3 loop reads CAILEGGLNTEAFF. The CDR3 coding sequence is TGTGCCATCCTGGAGGGGGGACTGAACACTGAAGCTTTCTTT.

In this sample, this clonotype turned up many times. The CDR3 coding sequence is TGTGCCAGCAGTTACCGTAAGGGTTGGGGCAATCAGCCCCAGCATTTT. It specifies CASSYRKGWGNQPQHF. The rearrangement uses TRBV6-5 and TRBJ1-5; D gene ambiguous. V gave up 2 bases and J gave up 2 bases, with 13 bases separating them. Germline V gene sequence: CDR1 MNHEY, CDR2 SVGAGI. This CDR3 comprises 16 residues.

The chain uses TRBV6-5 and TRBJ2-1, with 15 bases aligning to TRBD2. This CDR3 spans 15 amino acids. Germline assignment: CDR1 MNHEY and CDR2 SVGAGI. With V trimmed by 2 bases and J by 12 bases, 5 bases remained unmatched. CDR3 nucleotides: TGTGCCAGCAGTTACCGGACTAGCGGGGGGGCGATGCAGTTCTTC. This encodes CASSYRTSGGAMQFF.

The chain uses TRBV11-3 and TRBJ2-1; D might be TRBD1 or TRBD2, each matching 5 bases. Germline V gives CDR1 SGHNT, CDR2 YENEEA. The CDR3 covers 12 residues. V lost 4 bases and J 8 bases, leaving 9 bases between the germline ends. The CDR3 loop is CASSSQGHEQFF. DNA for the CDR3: TGTGCCAGCAGCTCCCAGGGACATGAGCAGTTCTTC. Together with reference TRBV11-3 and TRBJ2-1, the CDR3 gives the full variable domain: EAGVVQSPRYKIIEKKQPVAFWCNPISGHNTLYWYLQNLGQGPELLIRYENEEAVDDSQLPKDRFSAERLKGVDSTLKIQPAELGDSAVYLCASSSQGHEQFFGPGTRLTVL.

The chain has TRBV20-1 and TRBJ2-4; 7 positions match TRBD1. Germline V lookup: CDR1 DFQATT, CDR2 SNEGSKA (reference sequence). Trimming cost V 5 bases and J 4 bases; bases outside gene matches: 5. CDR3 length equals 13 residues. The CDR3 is CSASGTAKNIQYF. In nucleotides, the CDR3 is TGCAGTGCTTCCGGGACAGCTAAAAACATTCAGTACTTC.

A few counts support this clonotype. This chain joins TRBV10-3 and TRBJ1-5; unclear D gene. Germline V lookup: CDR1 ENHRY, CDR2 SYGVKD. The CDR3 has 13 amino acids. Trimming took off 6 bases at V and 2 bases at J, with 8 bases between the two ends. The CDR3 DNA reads TGTGCCATCAGGAGGGAGGGCAATCAGCCCCAGCATTTT. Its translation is CAIRREGNQPQHF.

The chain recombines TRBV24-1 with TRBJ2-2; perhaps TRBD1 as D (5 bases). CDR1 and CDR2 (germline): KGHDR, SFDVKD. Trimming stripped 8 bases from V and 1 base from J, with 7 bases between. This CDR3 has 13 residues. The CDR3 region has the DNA TGTGCCACCAAGCAGGGGAACACCGGGGAGCTGTTTTTT. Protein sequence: CATKQGNTGELFF.

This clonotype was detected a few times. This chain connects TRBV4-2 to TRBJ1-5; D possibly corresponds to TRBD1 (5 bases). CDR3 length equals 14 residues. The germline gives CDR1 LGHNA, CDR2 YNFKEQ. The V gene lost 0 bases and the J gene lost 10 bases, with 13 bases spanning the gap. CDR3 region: CASSQDRGLTPQHF. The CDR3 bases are TGTGCCAGCAGCCAAGATCGGGGCCTGACACCCCAGCATTTT.